This T cell receptor beta chain derives from a study of blood T cells in healthy people across ages (dated by TCRdb to between 2014 and 2017). Describing the broader study: In model experiments, template switching captured about one uniquely barcoded TCR beta cDNA molecule for every two T cells. Using the same blood draw, the study looked at two additional independent replicas of 1 million unique cDNA reads for two donors, one aged 18 to 30 and the other aged 80 or older. Donors of different ages were randomly distributed across sequencing lanes to avoid experimental bias. To track age-related changes in TCR beta repertoire diversity, the study relied on deep sequencing normalized with unique cDNA molecular identifiers. Four age groups were formed from the donors: young (average approximately 15 years), middle-aged (approximately 41), aged (roughly 58) and long-lived (roughly 88). Overall study outcomes, separate from this receptor: Because donor CMV infection status was unknown, age-related changes in expanded clonotypes were potentially confounded. Estimates of total diversity from one million sequenced T cells were regarded as lower bounds and underestimates. Compared with the aged group, the long-lived group had more naive CD4+ T cells, fewer expanded clones and increased TCR diversity, suggesting age selection. Because profiling used bulk unsorted PBMCs, naive and antigen-experienced compartments could not be compared conclusively. Observed TCR beta diversity per million T cells fell roughly linearly with age, and a significant reduction was already apparent by age around 40. Observed TCR beta diversity correlated strongly with the percentage of naive T cells measured by flow cytometry.

The library was prepared using 5' RACE. The reads were generated on an Illumina HiSeq 2500. A second PCR of about 7 to 12 cycles was performed with a sample-barcoded 5' primer and a J-beta primer mix. A unique molecular identifier was introduced onto each TCR beta cDNA molecule by a template-switch 5' adaptor carrying 12 random nucleotides. Each sample yielded at least 3 million CDR3-containing paired-end reads. First-strand cDNA synthesis was performed from all RNA using the Mint cDNA synthesis kit, with priming by a TRBC-specific oligonucleotide. After uracil-DNA glycosylase treatment, a first 18-cycle PCR used universal primers M1SS and BC2_uni_R on all cDNA. As for how the authors treated the data: Normalization of each sample was performed by random selection of 1 million high-quality reads, each carrying a distinct molecular identifier. Reads sharing molecular identifiers were discarded rather than binned into consensus sequences. MiTCR, with a Q25 quality threshold and the strictest error-elimination algorithm, was used for CDR3 identification, clonotype clustering and error correction. A nonparametric unseen species model with Euler transformation was used to estimate lower-bound total TCR beta diversity. TCRdb reworked the public reads: Q25 trimming with fastp, MiXCR clone assembly, productive beta chains retained. Here each entry gathers all rows of one CDR3 protein and keeps the most common genes and DNA. The V and J calls here are based on TCRdb, not the publication. This sample comprises 2 million or so distinct CDR3 sequences, about 50% of them detected only once. Clones ranked in the top ten supply over 2% of the sample.

The approximately 40 donors, aged 6 to 90 years, were systemically healthy Caucasian individuals from Russia. Approximately 9 milliliters of peripheral blood were collected from each donor into EDTA-treated Vacutainer tubes. Ficoll-Paque density-gradient centrifugation was used to isolate PBMCs, with at least 7 million obtained per sample. Total RNA was extracted from PBMCs with Trizol reagent, with at least 5.5 micrograms obtained per sample. The percentages of naive CD45RAhigh/CD27high T cells were determined by flow cytometry on a PBMC aliquot from every donor. Of note for this clonotype: Its recognized antigen is unknown. Nothing much larger sits one base from this clone, and base qualities are not available.

Taken from the germline V gene, the CDR1 and CDR2 loops are SGHTA and FQGNSA. Reading from cysteine to phenylalanine, the CDR3 counts 13 amino acids. Of all the DNA, just the CDR3 is kept, 39 bases in frame from base 1. V drops 6 bases and J drops 8 bases, leaving 14 bases in between. Sequencing was performed on blood. The sequence links TRBV7-2 to TRBJ2-1; TRBD1 is possibly the D segment (6 matching bases). This receptor was taken from a woman in her thirties or forties in good health. The CDR3: CASRFDRIDEQFF. DNA sequence: TGTGCCAGCAGGTTCGACAGGATCGATGAGCAGTTCTTC.